These T cell receptor beta chains were read from a single sample in a study of blood T cell repertoires in COVID-19. Libraries were prepared by immunoSEQ multiplex PCR; TCRdb keeps only in-frame clonotypes and omits some of them. The sample lists about 130,000 clones; roughly four fifths were seen once. Sequenced input: peripheral blood. The receptor set was obtained from a man aged 60 to 75 with acute or convalescent COVID-19. Both conserved end residues are part of each CDR3. The D gene is left open where the match is weak. Rows may omit the clone size; those that give it use once, few, many or a size class.

J	length	D	V	size	CDR3	DNA
TRBJ2-2	14	-	TRBV3-1/TRBV3-2	-	CASSRTGRAGELFF	TGTGCCAGCAGCCGGACAGGGAGGGCCGGGGAGCTGTTTTTT
TRBJ2-7	14	TRBD1	TRBV6-5	once	CASRGTGGVHEQYF	TGTGCCAGCAGAGGGACAGGGGGAGTCCACGAGCAGTACTTC
TRBJ2-4	18	TRBD2	TRBV5-6	-	CASRLTSGSSRAKNIQYF	TGTGCCAGCAGATTAACTAGCGGGAGCAGTCGGGCCAAAAACATTCAGTACTTC
TRBJ1-4	16	-	TRBV13	-	CASSLYGGRDNEKLFF	TGTGCCAGCAGCTTATATGGAGGGCGCGATAATGAAAAACTGTTTTTT
TRBJ2-5	15	TRBD2	TRBV15	-	CATSRDRAGGETQYF	TGTGCCACCAGCAGAGATCGGGCGGGAGGAGAGACCCAGTACTTC
TRBJ1-1	14	TRBD1	TRBV7-8	-	CASSRDSKNTEAFF	TGTGCCAGCAGCCGGGACAGCAAGAACACTGAAGCTTTCTTT
TRBJ2-3	14	TRBD2	TRBV11-2	-	CASSLGGSADTQYF	TGTGCCAGCAGCTTAGGCGGGAGCGCAGATACGCAGTATTTT
TRBJ1-2	16	-	TRBV14	-	CPHISPQITYNYGYTF	TGTCCCCACATCAGTCCCCAGATCACGTATAACTATGGCTACACCTTC
TRBJ1-5	16	TRBD1	TRBV2	-	CASSGGTGGLHQPQHF	TGTGCCAGCAGTGGGGGGACAGGGGGACTTCATCAGCCCCAGCATTTT
TRBJ2-7	18	TRBD2	TRBV6-1	-	CASSEALGTSGGEREQYF	TGTGCCAGCAGTGAAGCGCTTGGGACTAGCGGGGGGGAGAGGGAGCAGTACTTC
TRBJ1-2	17	TRBD1	TRBV5-5	-	CASSLTFGQGQPYGYTF	TGTGCCAGCAGCTTAACATTTGGACAGGGCCAACCCTATGGCTACACCTTC
TRBJ2-2	17	-	TRBV5-1	-	CASSLNDGGTNTGELFF	TGCGCCAGCAGCTTGAATGACGGGGGTACGAACACCGGGGAGCTGTTTTTT
TRBJ2-2	17	TRBD1	TRBV19	once	CASSIALGQGGTGELFF	TGTGCCAGTAGTATAGCGTTGGGACAGGGGGGCACCGGGGAGCTGTTTTTT
TRBJ1-5	12	-	TRBV24-1	-	CATSDGDQPQHF	TGTGCCACCAGTGACGGGGATCAGCCCCAGCATTTT
TRBJ1-1	12	TRBD1	TRBV6-1	-	CASRQPDRDAFF	TGTGCCAGCAGACAACCAGACAGGGACGCTTTCTTT
TRBJ2-7	14	-	TRBV19	few	CASNQMDRPYEQYF	TGTGCCAGCAACCAGATGGACAGACCCTACGAGCAGTACTTC
TRBJ1-2	13	-	TRBV6-5	-	CASSYQGTYGYTF	TGTGCCAGCAGTTACCAGGGAACCTATGGCTACACCTTC
TRBJ2-1	15	TRBD2	TRBV9	-	CASSVVAGAWGEQFF	TGTGCCAGCAGCGTAGTAGCGGGGGCATGGGGTGAGCAGTTCTTC
TRBJ1-1	13	-	TRBV30	-	CAGTPAGSTEAFF	TGTGCCGGGACACCCGCGGGGAGCACTGAAGCTTTCTTT
TRBJ1-6	15	TRBD1	TRBV3-1/TRBV3-2	-	CASSQAQGGASPLHF	TGTGCCAGCAGCCAAGCACAGGGGGGGGCTTCACCCCTCCACTTT
TRBJ2-7	12	-	TRBV29-1	-	CSIRDTTYEQYF	TGCAGCATCCGGGACACCACCTACGAGCAGTACTTC
TRBJ2-1	16	TRBD2	TRBV11-3	-	CASSSLRLAADNEQFF	TGTGCCAGCAGCTCCCTTCGACTAGCGGCCGACAATGAGCAGTTCTTC
TRBJ1-5	13	-	TRBV12-3/TRBV12-4	-	CASTRNRVQPQHF	TGTGCCAGCACCAGAAACAGGGTCCAGCCCCAGCATTTT
TRBJ1-4	14	-	TRBV2	-	CASKRSPGEEKLFF	TGTGCCAGCAAGAGGAGCCCCGGGGAGGAAAAACTGTTTTTT
TRBJ1-6	14	TRBD1	TRBV19	-	CASSWRQGDSPLHF	TGTGCCAGTAGTTGGCGACAGGGAGATTCACCCCTCCACTTT
TRBJ2-1	15	TRBD2	TRBV24-1	-	CATSDASGGPGEQFF	TGTGCCACCAGTGATGCTAGCGGGGGGCCCGGTGAGCAGTTCTTC
TRBJ2-7	16	TRBD2	TRBV5-4	-	CASSLGGGGIDHEQYF	TGTGCCAGCAGCTTGGGTGGCGGGGGGATCGACCACGAGCAGTACTTC
TRBJ2-2	18	TRBD2	TRBV5-5	-	CASSLIVSGGGGAGELFF	TGTGCCAGCAGCTTAATAGTTTCGGGAGGAGGTGGGGCCGGGGAGCTGTTTTTT